The 7 T cell receptor beta chains given below trace back to one sample, sequenced in a study of OX40 agonist ivuxolimab in advanced cancers. The protocol was immunoSEQ multiplex PCR, while the TCRdb copy is restricted to in-frame clones and leaves out a portion. The sample records some 99,000 clones, approximately 94% being singletons. The sample in question was CD4+ or CD8+ T cells sorted from blood, obtained in a trial of the OX40 agonist ivuxolimab. The receptors here all came from an adult with an advanced solid tumor such as melanoma, head and neck, liver or kidney cancer.

The chain couples TRBV30 to TRBJ1-3; no reliable D call. The CDR3 consists of 20 residues. Trimming removed 4 bases at V and 0 bases at J, with 28 bases between. CDR1 is GTSNPN and CDR2 is SVGIG in the germline V gene (reference sequence). CDR3 sequence: CAWNGDPLLHRPNSGNTIYF. In DNA, the CDR3 is TGTGCCTGGAATGGGGATCCGCTTCTCCACCGGCCTAACTCTGGAAACACCATATATTTT.

This clone has only one observation. DNA of the CDR3: TGTGCCAGCAGCGTAGCTCATGGGGGGGCGCAGGCTGAAGCTTTCTTT. Its protein product is CASSVAHGGAQAEAFF. The rearrangement links TRBV9 to TRBJ1-1, with D possibly matching TRBD1 (6 bases). The CDR3 has 16 residues. V lost 0 bases and J lost 6, with 18 bases in between. Germline V CDR1 and CDR2: SGDLS, YYNGEE.

Regarding this clone: A junction end diverges from the germline sequence, so it may reflect a read error. The rearrangement links TRBV7-2 to TRBJ2-7; 10 nucleotides match TRBD1. The CDR3 has 15 amino acids. CDR1 and CDR2 (germline): SGHTA, FQGNSA. This CDR3 reads CAGSLVGTGDIEQYF. For the CDR3, the DNA is TGTGCCGGCAGCTTAGTTGGGACAGGGGACATCGAGCAGTACTTC.

The sample holds one count of this clone. Here the CDR3 reads CASSLGKQETQYF. In nucleotides, the CDR3 is TGTGCCAGCAGCTTGGGGAAACAAGAGACCCAGTACTTC. This chain connects TRBV7-2 to TRBJ2-5; D uncertain. V gave up 3 bases and J gave up 2 bases, with 7 bases separating them. The CDR3 consists of 13 residues. CDR1 and CDR2 from the germline V gene are SGHTA and FQGNSA.

The J gene is TRBJ1-2, the V gene TRBV7-2, with TRBD1 identical over 7 bases. The CDR3 totals 17 residues. J was trimmed by 3 bases and V by 1 base; bases with no gene match: 11. Looked up from germline, CDR1 is SGHTA and CDR2 is FQGNSA. CDR3 in DNA: TGTGCCAGCAGCTTAGTAAGGGGGCGCGGGACATACTATGGCTACACCTTC. As protein: CASSLVRGRGTYYGYTF.

V and J are TRBV18 and TRBJ1-2; perhaps TRBD1 as D (5 bases). V lost 4 bases and J lost 1, with 13 bases in between. Germline V gives CDR1 KGHSH, CDR2 LQKENI. This CDR3 is 15 amino acids long. Here the CDR3 DNA reads TGTGCCAGCTCACGAGGGGCGGATGGTAACTATGGCTACACCTTC. The encoded protein is CASSRGADGNYGYTF. Complete variable domain (other parts from reference TRBV18 and TRBJ1-2): NAGVMQNPRHLVRRRGQEARLRCSPMKGHSHVYWYRQLPEEGLKFMVYLQKENIIDESGMPKERFSAEFPKEGPSILRIQQVVRGDSAAYFCASSRGADGNYGYTFGSGTRLTVV.

The J gene is TRBJ1-6, the V gene TRBV6-5; no reliable D call. V was pared by 6 bases and J by 11 bases, with 11 bases between. CDR1 is MNHEY and CDR2 is SVGAGI in the germline V gene. The CDR3 is 12 amino acids. CDR3 sequence (DNA): TGTGCCAGCAGCCAAACCGACCCACCCCTCCACTTT. Translated: CASSQTDPPLHF.